These 20 T cell receptor beta chains were all obtained from the same sample, sequenced in a study of response to subunit inactivated influenza vaccine. TCRdb analysed the RT-PCR reads with MiXCR anew, one entry per CDR3 protein. The sample holds about 190,000 distinct CDR3 sequences, 13% to 15% seen once. The starting material was CD8+ T cells sorted from PBMCs, obtained 5 to 6 days after vaccination. The receptors come from a man aged 50 to 60 who received an inactivated influenza vaccine.

This chain joins TRBV5-6 and TRBJ1-6; 7 bases are a match to TRBD1. Germline V gene data show CDR1 as SGHDT and CDR2 as YYEEEE. Trimming at V came to 7 bases and at J to 2 bases, leaving 6 bases not matched to a gene. This CDR3 contains 15 residues. The CDR3 loop reads CASSTGSTYNSPLHF. The CDR3 DNA follows: TGTGCCAGCTCGACAGGGTCCACCTATAATTCACCCCTCCACTTT.

V usage is TRBV20-1 and J usage is TRBJ2-7; no reliable D call. The germline CDR1 and CDR2 sequences are DFQATT and SNEGSKA (reference sequence). V lost 5 bases, J lost 3 bases, and 14 bases lay in between. There are 13 residues in the CDR3. CDR3 sequence (DNA): TGCAGTGCTCTCCGAGGCGAATTCTACGAGCAGTACTTC. Its translation is CSALRGEFYEQYF.

This chain connects TRBV20-1 to TRBJ2-1; TRBD2 aligns across 7 bases. The CDR3 has 13 residues. Germline V lookup: CDR1 DFQATT, CDR2 SNEGSKA (reference sequence). CDR3 coding DNA: TGCAGGGCAAGCGGGAAGGTCTACAATGAGCAGTTCTTC. This encodes CRASGKVYNEQFF.

The chain employs TRBV7-2 and TRBJ2-1; 10 bases agree with TRBD2. J lost 3 bases, V lost 5 bases, and 7 bases had no gene match. The CDR3 extends over 16 amino acids. Germline loops: CDR1 SGHTA, CDR2 FQGNSA. As DNA, the CDR3 is TGTGCCAGCAGCCGCGGGACTAGCGAAGACTACAATGAGCAGTTCTTC. It specifies CASSRGTSEDYNEQFF.

The genes are TRBV20-1 and TRBJ1-3, with a weak D call TRBD1 (5 bases). Per germline, CDR1 DFQATT and CDR2 SNEGSKA (reference sequence). The V gene lost 0 bases and the J gene lost 0 bases, with 12 bases spanning the gap. This CDR3 spans 16 amino acids. The CDR3 loop is CSARDLGHLSGNTIYF. The CDR3, as DNA: TGCAGTGCTAGAGATCTTGGACATCTCTCTGGAAACACCATATATTTT.

V usage is TRBV6-2 or TRBV6-3 and J usage is TRBJ2-7; tentatively, D is TRBD2 (5 bases). Germline V gene data show CDR1 as MNHEY and CDR2 as SVGEGT. This CDR3 contains 18 residues. Trimming cost V 0 bases and J 0 bases, with 18 bases left between them. CDR3 region: CASSYSREELIHSYEQYF. The CDR3, as DNA: TGTGCCAGCAGTTACTCGAGGGAAGAACTTATACACTCCTACGAGCAGTACTTC.

This clonotype was detected only a few times. The rearrangement uses TRBV11-1 and TRBJ2-1; D is uncertain. V lost 5 bases and J lost 6, with 14 bases in between. This CDR3 comprises 14 residues. Germline lookup yields CDR1 SGHAT and CDR2 FQDESV (reference sequence). The CDR3 DNA sequence: TGTGCCAGCAGCCTCTCGTCGGCTGCCAATGAGCAGTTCTTC. Protein product: CASSLSSAANEQFF.

This clonotype occurred a few times. The genes are TRBV7-9 and TRBJ1-1, with D hard to call. This CDR3 spans 12 amino acids. Germline CDR1 SEHNR, CDR2 FQNEAQ (reference sequence). V lost 7 bases and J 11 bases, leaving 17 bases between the germline ends. CDR3 in DNA: TGTGCCAGCACTCTTATAGAATCCGGGGCTTTCTTT. This translates into CASTLIESGAFF.

This clonotype occurred a few times. The rearrangement joins TRBV11-1 to TRBJ2-1, with 12 bases matching TRBD2. Trimming removed 5 bases from V and 2 bases from J; junction bases left unmatched: 16. Germline V CDR1 and CDR2: SGHAT, FQDESV (reference sequence). The CDR3 covers 20 residues. The CDR3 DNA reads as TGTGCCAGCAGCCCCCACCTGCTACCCGGGACTAGCGGGCCCTACAATGAGCAGTTCTTC. Its translation: CASSPHLLPGTSGPYNEQFF.

In this sample, this clonotype turned up a few times. The J gene is TRBJ2-1, the V gene TRBV4-2, with 13 bases lining up with TRBD2. The CDR3 runs 21 residues. After removal of 3 bases from V and 0 bases from J, the junction contained 14 bases not matched to a gene. CDR1 and CDR2 (germline): LGHNA, YNFKEQ. CDR3 sequence (DNA): TGTGCCAGCAGCCACCCGGATACTAGCGGGAGGGACCCAAGCTCCTACAATGAGCAGTTCTTC. Its translation: CASSHPDTSGRDPSSYNEQFF.

V gene TRBV6-2 or TRBV6-3 combines with J gene TRBJ2-3; D perhaps matches TRBD2 (5 bases). The germline V and J ends were trimmed by 7 bases and 0 bases, with 17 bases remaining between them. The CDR3 is 16 residues long. In germline, CDR1 is MNHEY, CDR2 SVGEGT. CDR3 loop: CASTIRQRISTDTQYF. The CDR3 DNA reads TGTGCCAGCACCATACGCCAGCGGATAAGCACAGATACGCAGTATTTT.

J is TRBJ2-3 and V is TRBV9; no clear D gene. V lost 0 bases, J lost 0 bases, and 11 bases lay in between. Germline CDR1 is SGDLS and CDR2 is YYNGEE. The CDR3 length is 16 residues. This CDR3 reads CASSVAIRSSTDTQYF. The CDR3 DNA is TGTGCCAGCAGCGTAGCTATCAGGAGTAGCACAGATACGCAGTATTTT. Drawing the rest from reference TRBV9 and TRBJ2-3, the complete variable domain is DSGVTQTPKHLITATGQRVTLRCSPRSGDLSVYWYQQSLDQGLQFLIQYYNGEERAKGNILERFSAQQFPDLHSELNLSSLELGDSALYFCASSVAIRSSTDTQYFGPGTRLTVL.

This clonotype was detected a few times. The rearrangement joins TRBV20-1 to TRBJ1-1; perhaps TRBD1 as D (5 bases). CDR1 and CDR2 (germline): DFQATT, SNEGSKA (reference sequence). The V end lost 2 bases, the J end lost 4 bases, and 14 bases lay between the germline ends. The CDR3 runs to 14 residues. The CDR3 nucleotides are TGCAGTGCTAGACTCGTAGGAAGGGGCACTGAAGCTTTCTTT. Its translation: CSARLVGRGTEAFF.

CDR3: CRHGSLDTIYF. The CDR3 region has the DNA TGTAGACATGGGAGCTTGGACACCATATATTTT. The chain employs TRBV6-6 and TRBJ1-3; the D is unclear. CDR1 is MNHNY and CDR2 is SVGAGI in the germline V gene (reference sequence). The CDR3 covers 11 residues.

This clonotype was counted between two and nine times. The chain couples TRBV11-1 to TRBJ2-1; 9 positions agree with TRBD2. The CDR3 runs to 20 residues. V dropped 5 bases and J dropped 6; count of bases not matched to a gene: 23. Germline V gene lookup returns CDR1 SGHAT and CDR2 FQDESV (reference sequence). CDR3 loop: CASSPSRNSGRAPWGNEQFF. DNA for the CDR3: TGTGCCAGCAGCCCCTCCAGGAATAGCGGGAGAGCCCCGTGGGGCAATGAGCAGTTCTTC.

This clonotype was detected only a few times. The genes are TRBV11-1 and TRBJ2-3; weak D call: TRBD1 (6 bases). The CDR3 has 21 residues. Germline-derived CDR1 and CDR2 are SGHAT and FQDESV (reference sequence). Trimming shortened V by 6 bases and J by 0 bases, and 31 bases separated the two germline ends. CDR3 region: CASRGHRDTRFKTLSTDTQYF. In DNA, the CDR3 is TGTGCCAGCAGGGGACACCGGGATACACGTTTCAAGACTCTGAGCACAGATACGCAGTATTTT.

This clonotype was detected a few times. The chain uses TRBV4-2 and TRBJ1-5; D call uncertain. V lost 2 bases and J 6 bases, leaving 5 bases between the germline ends. CDR1 and CDR2 from the germline V gene are LGHNA and YNFKEQ. The CDR3 contains 12 residues. The CDR3 protein is CASSQWGQPQHF. The CDR3 region has the DNA TGTGCCAGCAGCCAATGGGGTCAGCCCCAGCATTTT.

This clonotype was observed at least ten times. CDR3 nucleotide sequence: TGTGCCAGCAGTTCGGGGACTAGCCCGGAGTCCGAGCAGTACTTC. It translates to CASSSGTSPESEQYF. The V call is TRBV27, the J call TRBJ2-7; 9 bases match TRBD2. CDR1 is MNHEY, CDR2 SMNVEV, per germline (reference sequence). CDR3 length: 15 amino acids. The V and J ends lost 4 bases and 6 bases, in that order; junction bases with no gene match: 10.

This clonotype turned up a few times. This rearrangement joins TRBV29-1 to TRBJ2-3; 7 nucleotides agree with TRBD1. Trimming cost V 7 bases and J 1 base; bases outside gene matches: 8. CDR3 size: 14 residues. The V gene's germline CDR1 is SQVTM and CDR2 ANQGSEA. CDR3 residues: CSAEAGGRTDTQYF. The CDR3 DNA follows: TGCAGCGCCGAAGCAGGGGGTCGCACAGATACGCAGTATTTT.

A few counts support this clonotype. The rearrangement links TRBV10-3 to TRBJ2-3, with D tentatively TRBD2 (5 bases). The germline V and J ends were trimmed by 9 bases and 3 bases, with 7 bases remaining between them. The V gene's germline CDR1 is ENHRY and CDR2 SYGVKD. The CDR3 loop spans 11 amino acids. Here the CDR3 DNA reads TGTGCCATACTAGAGACAGATACGCAGTATTTT. Translated, it gives CAILETDTQYF.